The clone carrying this T cell receptor beta chain was detected many times. The antigen remains unidentified. Researchers prepared the TCRbeta library using unique molecular identifiers, the study reports. TCRdb re-derived calls from the PCR reads in MiXCR, one entry per CDR3 protein. The sample yields about 900,000 distinct CDR3 sequences, roughly 29% seen once. This sample stems from a study of T-cell reconstitution after alpha-beta-depleted transplantation in children. The CDR3 consists of 15 residues. Germline V lookup: CDR1 DFQATT, CDR2 SNEGSKA (reference sequence). V shed 1 base and J 6 bases; nucleotides not matched to a gene: 9. General study results and limits: By about two months after transplant, alpha-beta T cells reportedly arose from several hundred graft clones that had expanded. Among T cells one year after transplant, newly produced cells accounted for most counts and diversity. From surviving recipient T cells and thymic progenitors came the high day-60 TCRbeta diversity observed in some patients.

This chain connects TRBV20-1 to TRBJ2-7; 10 bases map to TRBD1. This material consisted of PBMCs, mostly from graft donor cells, taken 360 days after TCRalphabeta/CD19-depleted stem cell transplant. The TCR originated in a boy younger than two who had a stem cell transplant for SCID, so the T cells may come from the graft donor. CDR3 DNA: TGCAGTGCTAGAGGAGGCGGGACAGGGGTCCCCGAGCAGTACTTC. This codes for CSARGGGTGVPEQYF.